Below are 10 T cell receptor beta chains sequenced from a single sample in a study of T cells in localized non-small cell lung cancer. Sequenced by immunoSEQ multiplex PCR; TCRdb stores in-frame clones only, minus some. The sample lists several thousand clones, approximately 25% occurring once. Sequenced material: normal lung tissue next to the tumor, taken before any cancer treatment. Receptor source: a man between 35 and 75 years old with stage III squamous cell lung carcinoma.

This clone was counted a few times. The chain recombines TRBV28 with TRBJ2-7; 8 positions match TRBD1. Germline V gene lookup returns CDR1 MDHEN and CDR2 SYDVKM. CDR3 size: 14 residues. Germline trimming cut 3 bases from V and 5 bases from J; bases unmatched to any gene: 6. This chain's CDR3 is CASSFDRGTDEQYF. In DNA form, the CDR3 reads TGTGCCAGCAGTTTCGACAGGGGTACCGACGAGCAGTACTTC.

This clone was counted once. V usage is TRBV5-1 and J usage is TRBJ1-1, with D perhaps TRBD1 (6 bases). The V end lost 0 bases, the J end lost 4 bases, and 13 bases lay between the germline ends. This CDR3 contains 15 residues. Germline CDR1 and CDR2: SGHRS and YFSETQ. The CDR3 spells CASSLGTAPGTEAFF. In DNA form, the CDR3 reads TGCGCCAGCAGCTTGGGGACAGCCCCGGGCACTGAAGCTTTCTTT.

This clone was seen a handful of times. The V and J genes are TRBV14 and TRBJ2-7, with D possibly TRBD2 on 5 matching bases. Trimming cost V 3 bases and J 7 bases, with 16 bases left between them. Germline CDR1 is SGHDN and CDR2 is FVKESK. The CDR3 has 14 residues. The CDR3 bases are TGTGCCAGCAGCCACCCGACTACCCCGTGGGAGCAGTACTTC. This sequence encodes CASSHPTTPWEQYF.

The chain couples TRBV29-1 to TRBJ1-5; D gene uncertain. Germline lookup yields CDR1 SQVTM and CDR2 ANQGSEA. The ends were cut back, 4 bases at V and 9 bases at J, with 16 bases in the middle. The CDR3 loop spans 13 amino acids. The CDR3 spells CSVVEREGLPQHF. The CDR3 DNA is TGCAGCGTTGTAGAAAGGGAAGGTCTGCCCCAGCATTTT.

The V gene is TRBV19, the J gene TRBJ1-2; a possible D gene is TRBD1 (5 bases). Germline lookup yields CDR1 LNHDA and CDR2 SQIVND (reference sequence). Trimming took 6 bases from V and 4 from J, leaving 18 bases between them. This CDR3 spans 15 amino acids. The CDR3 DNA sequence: TGTGCCAGTAGCCAAGATGGGGCGGTTAGCTATGGCTACACCTTC. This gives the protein CASSQDGAVSYGYTF.

DNA of the CDR3: TGCGCCAGCAGCTTGTGGGACAACCTTCTCACAGATACGCAGTATTTT. Residues: CASSLWDNLLTDTQYF. J is TRBJ2-3 and V is TRBV5-1; perhaps TRBD1 as D (6 bases). CDR1 is SGHRS and CDR2 is YFSETQ in the germline V gene. The CDR3 covers 16 residues. The ends were cut back, 1 base at V and 2 bases at J, with 14 bases in the middle.

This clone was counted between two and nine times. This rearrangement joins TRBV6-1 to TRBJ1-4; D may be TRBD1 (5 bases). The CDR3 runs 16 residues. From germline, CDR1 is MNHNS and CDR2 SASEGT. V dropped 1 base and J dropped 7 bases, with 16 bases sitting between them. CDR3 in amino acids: CASSEGGTAWGEKLFF. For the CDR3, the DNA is TGTGCCAGCAGTGAAGGTGGGACCGCGTGGGGTGAAAAACTGTTTTTT.

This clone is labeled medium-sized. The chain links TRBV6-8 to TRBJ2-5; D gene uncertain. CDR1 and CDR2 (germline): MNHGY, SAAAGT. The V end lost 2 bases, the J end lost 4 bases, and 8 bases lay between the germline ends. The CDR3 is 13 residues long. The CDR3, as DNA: TGTGCCAGCAGTTACGGATCGGGAGAGACCCAGTACTTC. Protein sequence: CASSYGSGETQYF.

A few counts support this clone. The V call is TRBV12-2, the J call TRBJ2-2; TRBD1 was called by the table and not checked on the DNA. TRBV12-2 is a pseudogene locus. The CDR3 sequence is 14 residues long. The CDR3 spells CVGDRDRDTGELFF. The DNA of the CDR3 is TGTGTCGGGGACAGGGATCGAGACACCGGGGAGCTGTTTTTT.

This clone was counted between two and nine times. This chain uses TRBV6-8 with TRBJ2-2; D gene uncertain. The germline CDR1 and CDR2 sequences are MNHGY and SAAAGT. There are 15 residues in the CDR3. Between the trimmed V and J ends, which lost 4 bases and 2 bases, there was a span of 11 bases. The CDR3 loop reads CASSSPNINTGELFF. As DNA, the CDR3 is TGTGCCAGCAGTTCTCCTAACATTAACACCGGGGAGCTGTTTTTT.